The clone carrying this T cell receptor (beta chain) was detected a few times. The sample originates from a study of patients and donors after allogeneic stem cell transplantation. MiXCR was run by TCRdb on the RT-PCR reads, yielding one entry per CDR3 protein. The data hold roughly 960,000 distinct CDR3 sequences, with roughly 17% observed a single time. This TCR was recovered from a human donor who was either an allogeneic HSCT recipient or a stem cell or donor lymphocyte infusion donor (not recorded which). It is not recorded whose cells these are; they may come from a transplant donor. Source material: blood, either unsorted or a sorted T cell fraction (not recorded which).

The CDR3 sequence: CASSVAGINTEAFF. The CDR3 DNA follows: TGTGCCAGCAGCGTAGCAGGTATTAACACTGAAGCTTTCTTT. The chain employs TRBV9 and TRBJ1-1, with D uncertain. The CDR3 runs 14 residues. With 0 bases removed from V and 2 bases from J, the gap between germline ends came to 8 bases. CDR1 and CDR2 (germline): SGDLS, YYNGEE.